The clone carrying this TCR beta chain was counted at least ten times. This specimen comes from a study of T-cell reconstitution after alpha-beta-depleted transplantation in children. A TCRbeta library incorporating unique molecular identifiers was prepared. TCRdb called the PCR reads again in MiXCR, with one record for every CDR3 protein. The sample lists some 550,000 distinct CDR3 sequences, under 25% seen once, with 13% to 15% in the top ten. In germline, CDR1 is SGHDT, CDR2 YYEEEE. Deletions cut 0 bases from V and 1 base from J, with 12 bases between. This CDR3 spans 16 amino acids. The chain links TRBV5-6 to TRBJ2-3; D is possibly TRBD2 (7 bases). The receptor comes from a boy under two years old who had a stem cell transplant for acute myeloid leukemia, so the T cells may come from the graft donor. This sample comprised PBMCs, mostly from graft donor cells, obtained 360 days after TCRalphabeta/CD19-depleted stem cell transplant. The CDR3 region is CASSLGAGARTDTQYF. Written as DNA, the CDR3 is TGTGCCAGCAGCTTGGGGGCGGGGGCCCGCACAGATACGCAGTATTTT.